This T cell receptor beta chain is drawn from a study of blood T cell repertoires in COVID-19. Across the whole study: From the United States, Italy and Spain came samples of acute and convalescent COVID-19. Sources were T cells, B-cell-depleted T cells, or PBMCs; the material itself was cDNA or gDNA.

In the original processing: The authors estimated nucleated cell counts from reference gene primer amplification. The protocol was immunoSEQ multiplex PCR, while the TCRdb copy is restricted to in-frame clones and leaves out a portion. V, J and clone size were drawn from that table, and D and trimming were deduced from the DNA. The sample lists tens of thousands of clones; 80% to 90% were seen once. Trimming stripped 0 bases from V and 3 bases from J, with 5 bases between. Germline CDR1 reads GTSNPN; CDR2 reads SVGIG (reference sequence). The CDR3 is 13 residues long. The TCR was taken from a human donor with acute or convalescent COVID-19. The donor label of this sample is uncertain. The rearrangement joins TRBV30 to TRBJ2-2; no firm D call. Sequencing used peripheral blood. For the CDR3, the DNA is TGTGCCTGGAGTGTACTCGACACCGGGGAGCTGTTTTTT. It is translated as CAWSVLDTGELFF.